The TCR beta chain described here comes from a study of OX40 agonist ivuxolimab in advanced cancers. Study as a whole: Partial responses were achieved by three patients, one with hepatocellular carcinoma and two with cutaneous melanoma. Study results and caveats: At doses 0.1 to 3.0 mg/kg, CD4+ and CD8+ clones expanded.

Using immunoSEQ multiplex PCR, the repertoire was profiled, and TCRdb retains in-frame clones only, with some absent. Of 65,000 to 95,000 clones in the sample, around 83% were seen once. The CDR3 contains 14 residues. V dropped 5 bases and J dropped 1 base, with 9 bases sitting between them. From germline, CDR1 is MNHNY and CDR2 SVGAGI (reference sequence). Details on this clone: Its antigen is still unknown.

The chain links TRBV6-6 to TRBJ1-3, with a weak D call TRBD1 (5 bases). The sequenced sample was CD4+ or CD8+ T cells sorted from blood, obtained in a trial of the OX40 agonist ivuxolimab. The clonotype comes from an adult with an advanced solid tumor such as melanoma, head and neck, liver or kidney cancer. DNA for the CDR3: TGTGCCAGCAGTGACGGGGGGTCTGGAAACACCATATATTTT. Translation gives CASSDGGSGNTIYF.